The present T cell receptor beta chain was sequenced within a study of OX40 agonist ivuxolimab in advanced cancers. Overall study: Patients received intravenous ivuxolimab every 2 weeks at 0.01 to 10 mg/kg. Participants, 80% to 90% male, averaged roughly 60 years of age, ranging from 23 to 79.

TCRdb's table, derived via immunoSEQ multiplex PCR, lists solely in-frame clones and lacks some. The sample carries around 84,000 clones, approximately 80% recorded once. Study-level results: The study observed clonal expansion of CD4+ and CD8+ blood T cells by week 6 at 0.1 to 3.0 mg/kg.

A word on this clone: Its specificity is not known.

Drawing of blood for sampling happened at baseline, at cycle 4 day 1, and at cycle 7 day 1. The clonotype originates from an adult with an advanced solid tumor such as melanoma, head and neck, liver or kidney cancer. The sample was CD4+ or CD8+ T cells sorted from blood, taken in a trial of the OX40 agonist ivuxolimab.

The CDR3 loop reads CASSPDGDRGSGANVLTF. In DNA, the CDR3 is TGTGCCAGCAGCCCCGATGGGGACAGGGGCTCTGGGGCCAACGTCCTGACTTTC. The chain is built from TRBV5-8 and TRBJ2-6, with 10 nucleotides matching TRBD1. The CDR3 is 18 residues long. CDR1 and CDR2 (germline): SGHTS, YDEGEE. V was pared by 4 bases and J by 0 bases, with 7 bases of the junction left unmatched.